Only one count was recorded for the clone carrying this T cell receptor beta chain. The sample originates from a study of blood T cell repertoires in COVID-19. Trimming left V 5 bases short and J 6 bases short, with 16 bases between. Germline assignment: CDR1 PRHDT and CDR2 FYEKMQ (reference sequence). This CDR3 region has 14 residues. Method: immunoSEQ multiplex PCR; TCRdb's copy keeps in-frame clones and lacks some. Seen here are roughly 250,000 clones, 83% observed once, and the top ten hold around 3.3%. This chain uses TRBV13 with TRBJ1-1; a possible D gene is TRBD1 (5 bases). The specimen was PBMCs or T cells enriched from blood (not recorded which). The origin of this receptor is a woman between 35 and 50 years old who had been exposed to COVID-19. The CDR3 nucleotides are TGTGCCAGCAGCCCCAATCCAGGGCGCCCTGAAGCTTTCTTT. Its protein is CASSPNPGRPEAFF.